A single sample gave rise to the 18 T cell receptor beta chains below, sequenced in a study of blood T cell repertoires in COVID-19. This table comes from immunoSEQ multiplex PCR, and its TCRdb copy is limited to in-frame clones, with some not included. The table shows around 230,000 clones, with around 92% occurring only once. The source material was PBMCs or T cells enriched from blood (not recorded which). These receptor sequences come from a woman aged 25 to 39 with acute COVID-19.

V and J are TRBV6-5 and TRBJ2-1; 8 nucleotides line up with TRBD1. Germline CDR1 MNHEY, CDR2 SVGAGI. The CDR3 totals 14 residues. V lost 7 bases, J lost 12 bases, and 14 bases stayed unmatched. The CDR3 DNA reads TGTGCCAGCACCAGGGACAGGACGACCCTATGGCAGTTCTTC. Amino acids: CASTRDRTTLWQFF.

The CDR3 reads CASSHSRGGVGNEQFF. Written as DNA, the CDR3 is TGCGCCAGCAGCCATTCCCGCGGGGGGGTTGGCAATGAGCAGTTCTTC. The V call is TRBV4-1, the J call TRBJ2-1; 9 bases line up with TRBD2. The CDR3 sequence is 16 residues long. Trimming removed 3 bases from V and 6 bases from J; junction bases left unmatched: 9. The V gene's germline CDR1 is MGHRA and CDR2 YSYEKL.

The chain uses TRBV9 and TRBJ1-2; TRBD1 is a possible D gene (6 bases). The V end was cut by 0 bases, the J end by 9 bases, with 12 bases between. The CDR3 consists of 13 residues. Germline CDR1 SGDLS, CDR2 YYNGEE. CDR3 sequence reads: CASSVAGVKSYTF. CDR3 nucleotides: TGTGCCAGCAGCGTAGCAGGGGTGAAAAGCTACACCTTC.

The V gene is TRBV2, the J gene TRBJ2-1, with 8 bases that match TRBD2. Germline V lookup: CDR1 SNHLY, CDR2 FYNNEI. The junction had 4 bases not matched to a gene; V was cut back by 8 bases and J by 4 bases. This CDR3 region has 13 residues. The CDR3 coding sequence is TGTGCCAGCCTAGCGGGCGCTTACAATGAGCAGTTCTTC. Amino acids: CASLAGAYNEQFF.

The chain uses TRBV9 and TRBJ1-6; D remains unclear. Per germline, CDR1 SGDLS and CDR2 YYNGEE. This CDR3 has 14 amino acids. Between the trimmed V and J ends, which lost 0 bases and 4 bases, there was a span of 5 bases. The CDR3 is CASSVGRYNSPLHF. Here the CDR3 DNA reads TGTGCCAGCAGCGTAGGTCGGTATAATTCACCCCTCCACTTT.

As for this clone: This sample includes further DNA sequences coding for the same CDR3. The rearrangement links TRBV6-1 to TRBJ2-7; no definite D call. V lost 2 bases, J lost 1 base, and 3 bases lay in between. Per the germline V gene, CDR1 is MNHNS and CDR2 is SASEGT. The CDR3 contains 12 residues. The CDR3 region is CASSESSYEQYF. The CDR3, as DNA: TGTGCCAGCAGTGAATCTTCCTACGAGCAGTACTTC.

The rearrangement links TRBV3-1 (or the pseudogene TRBV3-2) to TRBJ1-5, with 7 bases aligning to TRBD1. Germline V lookup: CDR1 LGHDT, CDR2 YNNKEL (reference sequence). The CDR3 has 17 amino acids. V lost 0 bases and J lost 3; bases outside the gene matches: 8. CDR3 protein: CASSQDSGTGVNQPQHF. The CDR3 DNA reads TGTGCCAGCAGCCAAGATTCGGGCACAGGGGTCAATCAGCCCCAGCATTTT.

On this clone: Because the CDR3 is missing its conserved closing phenylalanine or tryptophan, this is likely a read error. The DNA is left out, because the CDR3 cannot be placed on it with certainty; the CDR3 is given as TCRdb lists it. The chain has TRBV19 and TRBJ2-3; the DNA was not used to check the table's D call, TRBD1. The CDR3 is made up of 9 amino acids, end residues included. CDR1 is LNHDA, CDR2 SQIVND, per germline (reference sequence). The CDR3 sequence: CASDMTGGS.

V is TRBV19 and J is TRBJ1-6, with D tentatively TRBD1 (5 bases). This CDR3 is built from 14 residues. Trimming cost V 5 bases and J 7 bases, with 12 bases left between them. Germline lookup yields CDR1 LNHDA and CDR2 SQIVND (reference sequence). The CDR3 bases are TGTGCCAGTAGTCGGCCGACAGAAAATTCACCCCTCCACTTT. This sequence encodes CASSRPTENSPLHF.

V is TRBV10-1 and J is TRBJ2-3; D call uncertain. V was shortened by 8 bases and J by 5 bases, with 11 bases between the two germline ends. This CDR3 is 12 amino acids long. CDR1 is WNHNN and CDR2 is SYGVQD in the germline V gene (reference sequence). The CDR3 coding sequence is TGCGCCAGCGGAAAGCCGGGAGATACGCAGTATTTT. This translates into CASGKPGDTQYF.

The chain couples TRBV24-1 to TRBJ2-2; possibly TRBD1 for D (7 bases). The V end lost 4 bases, the J end lost 6 bases, and 29 bases lay between the germline ends. The CDR3 runs to 20 residues. The V gene's germline CDR1 is KGHDR and CDR2 SFDVKD. CDR3: CATSELEGVGGTGAAGELFF. The CDR3 DNA sequence: TGTGCCACCAGTGAGTTAGAAGGGGTGGGAGGAACAGGGGCTGCCGGGGAGCTGTTTTTT.

The chain recombines TRBV29-1 with TRBJ1-6, with D perhaps TRBD1 (6 bases). This CDR3 is 14 amino acids long. Germline lookup yields CDR1 SQVTM and CDR2 ANQGSEA. Trimming stripped 5 bases from V and 7 bases from J, with 15 bases between. CDR3 nucleotide sequence: TGCAGCGTTCGTCGGGCAGGGGAGAATTCACCCCTCCACTTT. It translates to CSVRRAGENSPLHF. The complete variable domain, with remaining parts taken from reference TRBV29-1 and TRBJ1-6, reads SAVISQKPSRDICQRGTSLTIQCQVDSQVTMMFWYRQQPGQSLTLIATANQGSEATYESGFVIDKFPISRPNLTFSTLTVSNMSPEDSSIYLCSVRRAGENSPLHFGNGTRLTVT.

This chain joins TRBV6-2 or TRBV6-3 and TRBJ1-1; TRBD1 aligns across 8 bases. The trim removed 6 bases at V and 1 base at J, leaving 10 bases unmatched. Germline values: CDR1 MNHEY, CDR2 SVGEGT. The CDR3 runs to 16 residues. CDR3 region: CASSGGQGRGNTEAFF. CDR3 DNA: TGTGCCAGCAGCGGCGGACAGGGAAGAGGGAACACTGAAGCTTTCTTT.

This clone was counted once. The chain carries TRBV7-9 and TRBJ1-1, with D possibly TRBD1 on 5 matching bases. From germline, CDR1 is SEHNR and CDR2 FQNEAQ (reference sequence). V was trimmed by 2 bases and J by 8 bases, leaving 6 bases between them. The CDR3 has 11 amino acids. CDR3 bases: TGTGCCAGCAGCTTAAGACAGGAAGCTTTCTTT. It is translated as CASSLRQEAFF. Together with reference TRBV7-9 and TRBJ1-1, the CDR3 gives the full variable domain: DTGVSQNPRHKITKRGQNVTFRCDPISEHNRLYWYRQTLGQGPEFLTYFQNEAQLEKSRLLSDRFSAERPKGSFSTLEIQRTEQGDSAMYLCASSLRQEAFFGQGTRLTVV.

This clone has just one count. DNA of the CDR3: TGCAGCGTTCGGGACTTGAACACTGAAGCTTTCTTT. Translation gives CSVRDLNTEAFF. The chain is built from TRBV29-1 and TRBJ1-1, with a possible D match to TRBD1 (5 bases). V was shortened by 5 bases and J by 0 bases, with 7 bases between the two germline ends. CDR3 length equals 12 residues. Looked up from germline, CDR1 is SQVTM and CDR2 is ANQGSEA. The full variable domain, rest sourced from reference TRBV29-1 and TRBJ1-1, is SAVISQKPSRDICQRGTSLTIQCQVDSQVTMMFWYRQQPGQSLTLIATANQGSEATYESGFVIDKFPISRPNLTFSTLTVSNMSPEDSSIYLCSVRDLNTEAFFGQGTRLTVV.

This chain links TRBV12-5 with TRBJ1-5; a possible D gene is TRBD1 (5 bases). Trimming stripped 8 bases from V and 7 bases from J, with 15 bases between. The CDR3 length is 13 residues. Germline V gene sequence: CDR1 LGHNT, CDR2 FRNRAP. CDR3 sequence reads: CASRGPPKQPQHF. In DNA form, the CDR3 reads TGTGCTAGTAGGGGTCCTCCAAAGCAGCCCCAGCATTTT.

This rearrangement joins TRBV18 to TRBJ1-2, with 12 bases matching TRBD1. The CDR3 length is 17 residues. In germline, CDR1 is KGHSH, CDR2 LQKENI. J was trimmed by 0 bases and V by 6 bases; bases with no gene match: 8. This chain's CDR3 is CASSRGTGGTANYGYTF. The CDR3 DNA reads as TGTGCCAGCTCTCGGGGGACAGGGGGCACGGCTAACTATGGCTACACCTTC.

This clone has just one count. As DNA, the CDR3 is TGCGCCAGCAGTGAGGGCTTTAGCGGATCCTACGAGCAGTACTTC. Translated: CASSEGFSGSYEQYF. The chain is built from TRBV10-1 and TRBJ2-7, with TRBD2 as a possible D gene (6 bases). Trimming took 2 bases from V and 1 from J, leaving 12 bases between them. CDR1 is WNHNN, CDR2 SYGVQD, per germline (reference sequence). There are 15 residues in the CDR3.